Shown below are 5 T cell receptor beta chains from a single sample sequenced in a study of spatial heterogeneity in lung cancer. Time point of the sample: sample taken at primary tumor resection. Tumor, nontumor lung or frozen PBMC supplied whole RNA, sequenced without sorting. TCRdb called the 5' RACE reads again in MiXCR, with one record for every CDR3 protein. The sample records tens of thousands of distinct CDR3 sequences, over 9.5% being singletons. The specimen was PBMCs, collected at surgery. The receptors come from a male donor with early-stage non-small cell lung cancer.

The rearrangement uses TRBV4-1 and TRBJ2-5; 10 bases fit TRBD2. V shed 1 base, J shed 1 base, and the junction held 3 bases outside the gene matches. Germline CDR1 is MGHRA and CDR2 is YSYEKL. The CDR3 runs to 16 residues. This CDR3 reads CASSQGSGGAQETQYF. Here the CDR3 DNA reads TGCGCCAGCAGCCAAGGGAGCGGGGGGGCCCAAGAGACCCAGTACTTC.

The chain combines TRBV24-1 with TRBJ2-1; 7 nucleotides line up with TRBD1. Trimming removed 3 bases from V and 5 bases from J; junction bases left unmatched: 9. Germline loops: CDR1 KGHDR, CDR2 SFDVKD. This CDR3 has 16 residues. The CDR3 reads CATSDQNPGQNNEQFF. In nucleotides, the CDR3 is TGTGCCACCAGTGATCAAAATCCGGGACAGAACAATGAGCAGTTCTTC.

This clonotype came up a few times. The CDR3: CASSAAELGKDEQYF. The CDR3 region has the DNA TGTGCCAGCAGCGCCGCGGAGCTGGGGAAGGACGAGCAGTACTTC. The chain uses TRBV9 and TRBJ2-7, with D hard to call. The germline CDR1 and CDR2 sequences are SGDLS and YYNGEE. This CDR3 has 15 amino acids. Deletions cut 3 bases from V and 5 bases from J, with 18 bases between. The full variable domain, rest sourced from reference TRBV9 and TRBJ2-7, is DSGVTQTPKHLITATGQRVTLRCSPRSGDLSVYWYQQSLDQGLQFLIQYYNGEERAKGNILERFSAQQFPDLHSELNLSSLELGDSALYFCASSAAELGKDEQYFGPGTRLTVT.

Worth noting for this clonotype: One end of the junction varies from germline; a read error may be responsible. The V and J genes are TRBV30 and TRBJ1-1; possibly TRBD1 for D (5 bases). Per germline, CDR1 GTSNPN and CDR2 SVGIG (reference sequence). This CDR3 has 13 residues. CDR3 sequence reads: CAWSVRGSQEGFF. Here the CDR3 DNA reads TGTGCCTGGAGTGTACGGGGCAGCCAAGAAGGTTTCTTT.

This clonotype was picked up many times. CDR3 amino acids: CATRSRLGTEAFF. The DNA for the CDR3 is TGTGCCACTCGGTCCCGGCTGGGCACTGAAGCTTTCTTT. The V and J genes are TRBV24-1 and TRBJ1-1; D remains ambiguous. This CDR3 contains 13 residues. Germline V gene lookup returns CDR1 KGHDR and CDR2 SFDVKD. The V and J ends lost 10 bases and 4 bases respectively, with 15 bases between them.